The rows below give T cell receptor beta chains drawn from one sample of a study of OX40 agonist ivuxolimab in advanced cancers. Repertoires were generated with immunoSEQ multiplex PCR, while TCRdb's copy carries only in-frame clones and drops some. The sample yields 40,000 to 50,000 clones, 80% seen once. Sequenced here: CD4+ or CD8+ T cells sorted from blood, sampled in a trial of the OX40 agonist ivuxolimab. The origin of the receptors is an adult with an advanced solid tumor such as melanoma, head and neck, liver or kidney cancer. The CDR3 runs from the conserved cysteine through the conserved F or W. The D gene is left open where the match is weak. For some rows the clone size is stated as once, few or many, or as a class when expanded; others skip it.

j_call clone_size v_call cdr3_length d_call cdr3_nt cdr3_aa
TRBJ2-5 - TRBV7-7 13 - TGTGCCAGCAGCTTAGCGCGATTTGAAACCCAGTACTTC CASSLARFETQYF
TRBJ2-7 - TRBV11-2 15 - TGTGCCAGCAGCTTAGAATCGGGCAGAGTCTACGAGCAGTACTTC CASSLESGRVYEQYF
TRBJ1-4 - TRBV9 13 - TGTGCCAGCAGCGAGGGCCCCGAGGCATCCCTCTACTTT CASSEGPEASLYF
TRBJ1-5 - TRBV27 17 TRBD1 TGTGCCAGCAGTTTTTCCTCGTCAGGGGGGAGCAATCAGCCCCAGCATTTT CASSFSSSGGSNQPQHF
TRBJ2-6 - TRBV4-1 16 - TGCGCCAGCAGCCCAAGCGGAGGTTCTGGGGCCAACGTCCTGACTTTC CASSPSGGSGANVLTF
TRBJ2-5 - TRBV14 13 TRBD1 TGTGCCAGCAGTCCGACAGGGTTAGAGACCCAGTACTTC CASSPTGLETQYF
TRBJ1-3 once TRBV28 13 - TGTGCCAGCCTTGAGAACCCTGGAAACACCATATATTTT CASLENPGNTIYF
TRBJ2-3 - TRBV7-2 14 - TGTGCCAGCAGCCGGACTGCTGGCACAGATACGCAGTATTTT CASSRTAGTDTQYF
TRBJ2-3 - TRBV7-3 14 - TGTGCCAGCAGCTCCGGGACAACCCCGGATACGCAGTATTTT CASSSGTTPDTQYF
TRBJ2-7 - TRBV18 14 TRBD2 TGTGCCAGCTCACCACGGGAGGGTCCCTACGAGCAGTACTTC CASSPREGPYEQYF
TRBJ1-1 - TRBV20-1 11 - TGCAGTGCTACCCAGGGAACTGAAGCTTTCTTT CSATQGTEAFF
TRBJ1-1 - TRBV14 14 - TGTGCCAGCAGCCATAACAGGAAGAACACTGAAGCTTTCTTT CASSHNRKNTEAFF
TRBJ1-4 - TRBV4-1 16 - TGCGCCAGCAGCCAAGACGCCGCAGGAGGTAATGAAAAACTGTTTTTT CASSQDAAGGNEKLFF
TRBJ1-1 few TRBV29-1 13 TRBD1 TGCAGCGTTGAAAAGGGGGCGGGCACTGAAGCTTTCTTT CSVEKGAGTEAFF
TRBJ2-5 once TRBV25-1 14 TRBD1 TGTGCCAGCAGTGACCCGGGACAGGGGGGGACCCAGTACTTC CASSDPGQGGTQYF
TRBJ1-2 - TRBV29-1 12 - TGCAGCGTTGATTGGGCTAACTATGGCTACACCTTC CSVDWANYGYTF
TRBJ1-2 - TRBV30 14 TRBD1 TGTGCCTGGAGCCCGACAGGGATCAACTATGGCTACACCTTC CAWSPTGINYGYTF
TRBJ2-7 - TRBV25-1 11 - TGTGCCAGCAGCCGCGTTTACGAGCAGTACTTC CASSRVYEQYF
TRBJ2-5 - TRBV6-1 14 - TGTGCCAGCAGTGAACTGACAGGAGAAGAGACCCAGTACTTC CASSELTGEETQYF
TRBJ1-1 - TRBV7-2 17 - TGTGCCAGCAGCTTAGCGCAGTTCCGGGTACTGAACACTGAAGCTTTCTTT CASSLAQFRVLNTEAFF
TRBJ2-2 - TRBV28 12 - TGTGCCAGCAGTGACAGAACCGGGGAGCTGTTTTTT CASSDRTGELFF
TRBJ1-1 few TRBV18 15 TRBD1 TGTGCCAGCTCATCACAGGGGGCGCGAGGCACTGAAGCTTTCTTT CASSSQGARGTEAFF
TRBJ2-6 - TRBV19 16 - TGTGCCAGTAGTTTTCAACAGGTCTCTGGGGCCAACGTCCTGACTTTC CASSFQQVSGANVLTF
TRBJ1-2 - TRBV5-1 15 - TGCGCCAGCAGCTTGAACCCCGGCGGACTCTATGGCTACACCTTC CASSLNPGGLYGYTF
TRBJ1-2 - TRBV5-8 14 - TGTGCCAGCAGCTTTGGGGAAACTAACTATGGCTACACCTTC CASSFGETNYGYTF
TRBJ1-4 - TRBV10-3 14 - TGTGCCATCAGTGAGCCCCGCCTTAATGAAAAACTGTTTTTT CAISEPRLNEKLFF
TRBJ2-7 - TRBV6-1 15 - TGTGCCAGCAGGGGTTTCTACCGGGGCTCGTACGAGCAGTACTTC CASRGFYRGSYEQYF
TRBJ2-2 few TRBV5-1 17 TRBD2 TGCGCCAGCAGCAAGGGACTAGCGGGCACAGAAACCGGGGAGCTGTTTTTT CASSKGLAGTETGELFF
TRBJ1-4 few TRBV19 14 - TGTGCCAGTAGTCCCGGGAGTGGGAGTGAAAAACTGTTTTTT CASSPGSGSEKLFF
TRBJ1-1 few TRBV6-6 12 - TGTGCCAGCGAAGGGTTGGCCACTGAAGCTTTCTTT CASEGLATEAFF
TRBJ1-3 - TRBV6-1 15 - TGTGCCAGCAAGTATAGCCAGGACTCTGGAAACACCATATATTTT CASKYSQDSGNTIYF
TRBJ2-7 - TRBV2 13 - TGTGCCAGCAGTGGTAGCAGTTCCTACGAGCAGTACTTC CASSGSSSYEQYF
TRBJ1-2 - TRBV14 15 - TGTGCCAGCAGCCAAGCAAGGGGTCGGGCCTATGGCTACACCTTC CASSQARGRAYGYTF
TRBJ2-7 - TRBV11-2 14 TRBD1 TGTGCCAGCAGCTGGGACAGGGCCGTCCCCGAGCAGTACTTC CASSWDRAVPEQYF
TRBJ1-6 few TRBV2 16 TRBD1 TGTGCCAGCAGCTCTTCATTCGAGGGGGCGAATTCACCCCTCCACTTT CASSSSFEGANSPLHF
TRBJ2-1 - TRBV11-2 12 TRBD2 TGTGCCACTAAGACTAGCGGGGATGAGCAGTTCTTC CATKTSGDEQFF
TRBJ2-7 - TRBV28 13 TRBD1 TGTGCCACAACGGGACAGGGGCTCAGTGAGCAGTACTTC CATTGQGLSEQYF
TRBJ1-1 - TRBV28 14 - TGTGCCAGCAGGCTGCTCGGGGGTAACACTGAAGCTTTCTTT CASRLLGGNTEAFF